The 20 T cell receptor beta chains given below trace back to one sample, sequenced in a study of blood T cells in healthy people across ages. A sample-barcoded 5' primer and a J-beta primer mix were used in a second PCR of roughly 7 to 11 cycles. MiXCR, run by TCRdb on the 5' RACE reads, gives a single entry per CDR3 protein. The repertoire holds hundreds of thousands of distinct CDR3 sequences, just over 55% seen once, with roughly 25% in the top ten. The sample was blood. The receptor set was obtained from a man aged 35-49 years in good health.

This clonotype was counted only a few times. This sequence joins TRBV6-6 and TRBJ1-5; D is undetermined. Trimming left V 0 bases short and J 0 bases short, with 12 bases between. Looked up from germline, CDR1 is MNHNY and CDR2 is SVGAGI (reference sequence). The CDR3 runs to 17 residues. The CDR3, as DNA: TGTGCCAGCAGTTACTCTTTTTCGCGCGATAGCAATCAGCCCCAGCATTTT. Amino acid sequence: CASSYSFSRDSNQPQHF.

This clonotype was counted a few times. The chain uses TRBV5-1 and TRBJ2-3, with 7 nucleotides matching TRBD2. CDR1 and CDR2 (germline): SGHRS, YFSETQ. This CDR3 region has 14 residues. With V trimmed by 0 bases and J by 6 bases, 4 bases remained unmatched. As DNA, the CDR3 is TGCGCCAGCAGCTTGGGACTAGCTTCCGATACGCAGTATTTT. Protein product: CASSLGLASDTQYF.

This clonotype was detected a few times. The rearrangement joins TRBV10-3 to TRBJ2-3; 13 nucleotides agree with TRBD2. The CDR3 contains 19 residues. V dropped 0 bases and J dropped 2; count of bases not matched to a gene: 8. Germline V gene data show CDR1 as ENHRY and CDR2 as SYGVKD. The CDR3: CAISESQLAGGTYTDTQYF. CDR3 sequence (DNA): TGTGCCATCAGTGAGTCCCAACTAGCGGGAGGGACCTACACAGATACGCAGTATTTT.

In DNA, the CDR3 is TGTGCTAGTGGTTTGGGACAGAGAGATCAGCCCCAGCATTTT. Translation: CASGLGQRDQPQHF. The chain joins TRBV12-5 to TRBJ1-5; D is possibly TRBD1 (5 bases). Germline CDR1 and CDR2: LGHNT and FRNRAP. V lost 1 base and J 5 bases, leaving 9 bases between the germline ends. There are 14 residues in the CDR3.

This clonotype has just one count. This chain connects TRBV27 to TRBJ2-5; D is possibly TRBD1 (7 bases). The ends were cut back, 4 bases at V and 11 bases at J, with 20 bases in the middle. CDR1 MNHEY and CDR2 SMNVEV come from the germline V gene (reference sequence). The CDR3 runs to 14 residues. Written as DNA, the CDR3 is TGTGCCAGCAGTTCCTGGACAGGAGGGAATGAGCAGTACTTC. Encoded protein: CASSSWTGGNEQYF.

The chain uses TRBV29-1 and TRBJ2-7, with TRBD2 matching 16 bases. Trimming at V came to 2 bases and at J to 5 bases, leaving 9 bases not matched to a gene. This CDR3 is built from 17 residues. Germline V gene sequence: CDR1 SQVTM, CDR2 ANQGSEA. CDR3 region: CSVEKGLAGGSGDEQYF. DNA for the CDR3: TGCAGCGTTGAAAAGGGACTAGCGGGAGGGAGCGGTGACGAGCAGTACTTC.

The chain employs TRBV20-1 and TRBJ2-3; D is uncertain. Germline V lookup: CDR1 DFQATT, CDR2 SNEGSKA (reference sequence). The CDR3 sequence is 11 residues long. The V gene lost 3 bases and the J gene lost 5 bases, with 6 bases spanning the gap. CDR3 amino acids: CSASLRDTQYF. Written as DNA, the CDR3 is TGCAGTGCTAGCTTGCGAGATACGCAGTATTTT.

The genes are TRBV29-1 and TRBJ2-5, with 7 bases identical to TRBD1. This CDR3 is 13 amino acids long. Trimming removed 7 bases from V and 2 bases from J; junction bases left unmatched: 7. Germline CDR1 is SQVTM and CDR2 is ANQGSEA. The CDR3 DNA is TGCAGCGGGACCGGGACAGATCAAGAGACCCAGTACTTC. It specifies CSGTGTDQETQYF.

V is TRBV10-2 and J is TRBJ2-7; D may be TRBD1 (6 bases). V dropped 3 bases and J dropped 1 base, with 25 bases sitting between them. Germline CDR1 is WSHSY and CDR2 is SAAADI. The CDR3 length is 19 residues. CDR3 in amino acids: CASSDSLRDRIIESYEQYF. DNA for the CDR3: TGCGCCAGCAGTGATTCGCTCCGAGACAGGATAATCGAATCCTACGAGCAGTACTTC.

The chain uses TRBV6-1 and TRBJ2-6, with 8 nucleotides matching TRBD1. The CDR3 consists of 17 residues. Germline loops: CDR1 MNHNS, CDR2 SASEGT. With V trimmed by 6 bases and J by 0 bases, 7 bases remained unmatched. CDR3 nucleotide sequence: TGTGCCAGCAGCTCCGGGACAGGCCTCTCTGGGGCCAACGTCCTGACTTTC. As protein: CASSSGTGLSGANVLTF.

The chain is built from TRBV4-2 and TRBJ2-3; no clear D. This CDR3 is built from 13 residues. Germline V lookup: CDR1 LGHNA, CDR2 YNFKEQ. V lost 4 bases, J lost 5 bases, and 10 bases lay in between. CDR3 bases: TGTGCCAGCAGCCCCCTAGGCGTAGATACGCAGTATTTT. Its protein product is CASSPLGVDTQYF.

The sample holds a few counts of this clonotype. The chain links TRBV7-3 to TRBJ2-7, with D perhaps matching TRBD1 (6 bases). This CDR3 is 16 amino acids long. The V end lost 2 bases, the J end lost 4 bases, and 18 bases lay between the germline ends. Looked up from germline, CDR1 is SGHTA and CDR2 is FQGTGA. The CDR3: CASSLQFLGTNYEQYF. The CDR3 bases are TGTGCCAGCAGCTTACAATTCTTGGGGACAAATTACGAGCAGTACTTC.

The rearrangement joins TRBV9 to TRBJ2-4; D assignment may be TRBD1 or TRBD2 (6 bases each). The end of the DNA is better explained by TRBJ2-7, so the J call may be wrong. CDR1 and CDR2 from the germline V gene are SGDLS and YYNGEE. The CDR3 contains 15 residues. The CDR3 DNA reads as TGTGCCAGCAGCGCAGGAGGGACACCTAACTACGAGCAGTACTTC. It yields the protein CASSAGGTPNYEQYF.

The CDR3 DNA reads TGTGCCAGCAGCCAACGGGGGCGCAAAGGTTACGAGCAGTACTTC. This gives the protein CASSQRGRKGYEQYF. The genes are TRBV3-1 and TRBJ2-4; D could derive from TRBD1 or TRBD2 (6 bases each). Matching the DNA end better, TRBJ2-7 makes the J call doubtful. The CDR3 runs to 15 residues. Germline V CDR1 and CDR2: LGHDT, YNNKEL (reference sequence).

This rearrangement joins TRBV4-1 to TRBJ2-5; TRBD2 matches at 8 bases. Near its end, the DNA agrees better with TRBJ2-7, so the J call may be wrong. The germline V gene encodes CDR1 MGHRA and CDR2 YSYEKL. The CDR3 is 15 residues long. The CDR3 nucleotides read TGCGCCAGCAGCCAAGTCTCGGGGGGGGTCGACGAGCAGTACTTC. Translating gives CASSQVSGGVDEQYF.

This clonotype was seen a handful of times. The rearrangement links TRBV6-2 or TRBV6-3 to TRBJ2-1; TRBD2 agrees at 11 bases. After removal of 3 bases from V and 7 bases from J, the junction contained 5 bases not matched to a gene. Germline loops: CDR1 MNHEY, CDR2 SVGEGT. The CDR3 runs to 15 residues. Written as DNA, the CDR3 is TGTGCCAGCAGTTATTGGGCTAGCGGGAGGAATGAGCAGTTCTTC. Translation gives CASSYWASGRNEQFF.

This clonotype turned up a few times. Mismatch with germline at one junction end may stem from a read error. The V gene is TRBV20-1, the J gene TRBJ1-5, with a possible D match to TRBD1 (5 bases). This CDR3 spans 13 amino acids. CDR1 and CDR2 from the germline V gene are DFQATT and SNEGSKA (reference sequence). The CDR3 DNA sequence: TGTAGTGCTAGACTGGGGGGGGATCAGCCCCAGCATTTT. Translated: CSARLGGDQPQHF.

J is TRBJ1-4 and V is TRBV2, with D possibly being TRBD1 (6 bases). The CDR3 has 17 residues. Germline values: CDR1 SNHLY, CDR2 FYNNEI. V was clipped by 6 bases and J by 0 bases, with 17 bases between them. CDR3 sequence (DNA): TGTGCCAGCAGCAGACTGACAGGTGGTCCAACTAATGAAAAACTGTTTTTT. Translation gives CASSRLTGGPTNEKLFF. The entire variable domain, with the rest obtained from reference TRBV2 and TRBJ1-4, is as follows: EPEVTQTPSHQVTQMGQEVILRCVPISNHLYFYWYRQILGQKVEFLVSFYNNEISEKSEIFDDQFSVERPDGSNFTLKIRSTKLEDSAMYFCASSRLTGGPTNEKLFFGSGTQLSVL.

This clonotype was found a few times. CDR3 DNA sequence: TGTGCCAGTAGTATCGGGGGTTCAATCTCTGGGGCCAACGTCCTGACTTTC. Translating it yields CASSIGGSISGANVLTF. J is TRBJ2-6 and V is TRBV19; D possibly corresponds to TRBD2 (6 bases). There are 17 residues in the CDR3. V was shortened by 3 bases and J by 0 bases, with 12 bases between the two germline ends. Germline assignment: CDR1 LNHDA and CDR2 SQIVND (reference sequence).

In DNA form, the CDR3 reads TGTGCCAGCAGCTTATCTGGGGGGCCGGATGGCTACACCTTC. Translation gives CASSLSGGPDGYTF. The chain carries TRBV7-9 and TRBJ1-2, with D possibly TRBD1 on 6 matching bases. The CDR3 is made up of 14 amino acids. Trimming cost V 2 bases and J 6 bases, with 13 bases left between them. The V gene's germline CDR1 is SEHNR and CDR2 FQNEAQ (reference sequence).